These T cell receptor beta chains were read from a single sample in a study of control samples from healthy donors and cancer patients. TCRdb's table, derived via immunoSEQ multiplex PCR, lists solely in-frame clones and lacks some. The repertoire holds approximately 94,000 clones, with roughly 86% as singletons. Sequencing was done on a sample of blood. The receptors were gathered from a woman between 50 and 59 years old in good health. Both conserved end residues are part of each CDR3. Fields, in order: D gene, clone size, V gene, J gene, CDR3 protein, CDR3 DNA. The D gene is left open where the match is weak. Not all rows give a size; the values are once, few, many and, for expanded clones, a class.

>NA|NA|TRBV12-5|TRBJ1-5
CASGLDGSNQPQHF
TGTGCTAGTGGTTTGGACGGTAGCAATCAGCCCCAGCATTTT
>NA|NA|TRBV27|TRBJ2-3
CASSLQLGGSRRRSSDTQYF
TGTGCCAGCAGTTTGCAGTTAGGAGGAAGCCGACGGCGGTCTTCAGATACGCAGTATTTT
>TRBD1|NA|TRBV5-6|TRBJ2-3
CASSWGTGETDTQYF
TGTGCCAGCAGCTGGGGGACAGGGGAAACAGATACGCAGTATTTT
>NA|NA|TRBV19|TRBJ2-1
CASSETAIGDEQFF
TGTGCCAGTAGTGAGACAGCCATCGGGGATGAGCAGTTCTTC
>NA|NA|TRBV6-1|TRBJ2-7
CASSEVVPPYEQYF
TGTGCCAGCAGTGAAGTAGTACCCCCTTACGAGCAGTACTTC
>NA|NA|TRBV12-3/TRBV12-4|TRBJ1-2
CASSLGEGGYTF
TGTGCCAGCAGTTTGGGGGAAGGGGGCTACACCTTC
>NA|NA|TRBV7-2|TRBJ1-1
CASSLTFSGTKNTEAFF
TGTGCCAGCAGCTTAACTTTCTCGGGGACAAAGAACACTGAAGCTTTCTTT
>NA|NA|TRBV7-6|TRBJ2-1
CASSSGSGTYNEQFF
TGTGCCAGCAGCTCAGGCTCGGGGACCTACAATGAGCAGTTCTTC
>NA|once|TRBV4-2|TRBJ2-2
CASSQDRGLLINTGELFF
TGTGCCAGCAGCCAAGATCGGGGACTCCTTATAAACACCGGGGAGCTGTTTTTT
>NA|NA|TRBV7-2|TRBJ1-2
CASSLGGTYGYTF
TGTGCCAGCAGCTTAGGCGGAACCTATGGCTACACCTTC
>TRBD2|NA|TRBV12-5|TRBJ2-2
CASGSGRLAGTYTGELFF
TGTGCTAGTGGTTCGGGGAGACTAGCGGGGACCTACACCGGGGAGCTGTTTTTT
>TRBD2|NA|TRBV12-5|TRBJ2-3
CASGLVRSSGGATDTQYF
TGTGCTAGTGGTTTGGTACGGAGTAGCGGGGGGGCCACAGATACGCAGTATTTT
>NA|once|TRBV5-1|TRBJ2-3
CASSLRGGLAGDTQYF
TGCGCCAGCAGCTTGAGGGGTGGGCTAGCTGGAGATACGCAGTATTTT
>TRBD1|NA|TRBV5-1|TRBJ2-6
CASSLGQGLASGANVLTF
TGCGCCAGCAGCTTGGGACAGGGGCTAGCCTCTGGGGCCAACGTCCTGACTTTC
>TRBD2|medium-sized|TRBV5-4|TRBJ2-1
CASSPGGGGALF
TGTGCCAGCAGCCCTGGTGGCGGGGGGGCCCTCTTC
>TRBD1|NA|TRBV7-8|TRBJ2-3
CASSLRQGPTSTDTQYF
TGTGCCAGCAGCCTCCGACAGGGCCCCACTAGCACAGATACGCAGTATTTT
>NA|NA|TRBV24-1|TRBJ1-2
CATRRQTSNYGYTF
TGTGCCACCCGAAGACAGACTTCTAACTATGGCTACACCTTC
>TRBD2|NA|TRBV4-3|TRBJ2-1
CASSLGLAGGPGNEQFF
TGCGCCAGCAGCCTTGGACTAGCGGGGGGGCCAGGGAATGAGCAGTTCTTC
>NA|NA|TRBV24-1|TRBJ1-4
CATSDSGAGEKLFF
TGTGCCACCAGTGATTCGGGGGCCGGTGAAAAACTGTTTTTT
>TRBD2|NA|TRBV18|TRBJ2-1
CASRGTSGLNEQFF
TGTGCCAGCCGAGGGACTAGCGGATTAAATGAGCAGTTCTTC
>TRBD2|NA|TRBV12-3/TRBV12-4|TRBJ2-5
CASSAGGRETQYF
TGTGCCAGCAGTGCGGGGGGAAGGGAGACCCAGTACTTC
>TRBD1|NA|TRBV6-6|TRBJ2-6
CASYRGSGANVLTF
TGTGCCAGTTACAGGGGCTCTGGGGCCAACGTCCTGACTTTC
>TRBD1|NA|TRBV19|TRBJ1-2
CASSTSGTGYWGYTF
TGTGCCAGTAGTACCTCCGGGACAGGGTATTGGGGCTACACCTTC
>TRBD2|NA|TRBV19|TRBJ2-1
CASSIGAGAVDNEQFF
TGTGCCAGTAGTATAGGTGCGGGAGCGGTAGACAATGAGCAGTTCTTC
>NA|NA|TRBV28|TRBJ2-7
CASTTSWNEQYF
TGTGCCAGCACCACTAGCTGGAACGAGCAGTACTTC
>TRBD2|NA|TRBV29-1|TRBJ2-7
CSVLTSHPLDEQYF
TGCAGCGTCCTGACTAGCCACCCGTTGGACGAGCAGTACTTC
>NA|NA|TRBV6-1|TRBJ1-3
CASSEGLDFGGGTGNTIYF
TGTGCCAGCAGTGAAGGCCTAGATTTTGGCGGGGGCACTGGAAACACCATATATTTT
>TRBD1|NA|TRBV2|TRBJ2-5
CASTRGQGQETQYF
TGTGCCAGCACAAGGGGACAGGGGCAAGAGACCCAGTACTTC
>NA|NA|TRBV19|TRBJ2-7
CASSIETGPYEQYF
TGTGCCAGTAGTATTGAGACAGGACCCTACGAGCAGTACTTC
>TRBD1|NA|TRBV7-6|TRBJ1-1
CASSLAGTGIVWDTEAFF
TGTGCCAGCAGCTTAGCCGGGACAGGGATAGTTTGGGACACTGAAGCTTTCTTT
>NA|NA|TRBV6-6|TRBJ1-3
CASSYVAGAGNTIYF
TGTGCCAGCAGTTACGTGGCAGGGGCTGGAAACACCATATATTTT
>NA|NA|TRBV19|TRBJ1-1
CASSNSMNTEAFF
TGTGCCAGTAGTAACTCGATGAACACTGAAGCTTTCTTT
>TRBD2|NA|TRBV7-3|TRBJ2-7
CASSPDPAGGPYEQYF
TGTGCCAGCAGCCCAGACCCAGCGGGAGGGCCTTACGAGCAGTACTTC
>NA|NA|TRBV28|TRBJ1-1
CASTPAENTEAFF
TGTGCCAGCACCCCCGCGGAGAACACTGAAGCTTTCTTT
>NA|once|TRBV18|TRBJ1-2
CASSPGRDWNYGYTF
TGTGCCAGCTCACCCGGCCGGGACTGGAACTATGGCTACACCTTC